This T cell receptor (beta chain) was identified during a study of shared clonotypes between healthy human individuals. Study-level results: Sorted-subset sequencing, rarefaction showed, was incomplete despite large depth.

In replicate PCRs of sorted subsets, roughly 200 ng DNA, approximately 30,000 T cell genomes, was used. The data were produced by immunoSEQ multiplex PCR, yet TCRdb's version contains in-frame clones alone and is incomplete. The sample holds about 2.1 million clones, approximately 94% seen once. The germline CDR1 and CDR2 sequences are MNHEY and SMNVEV (reference sequence). The CDR3 loop spans 14 amino acids. V shed 3 bases and J shed 3 bases, with 8 bases lying between them. In the naive CD8 group, cells lacked CD45RO and were positively selected for CCR7, so terminally differentiated effector memory CD45RA+ cells were left out. Concerning this clone: Its antigen is currently unknown.

The chain is built from TRBV27 and TRBJ2-2; maybe TRBD2 (5 bases). This clonotype was sampled from a young man in good health. Some clones in this sample may be carry-over from other donors' samples. Input material: naive CD8+ T cells from PBMCs. CDR3 DNA sequence: TGTGCCAGCAGTTTTGGTAGCGACACCGGGGAGCTGTTTTTT. Protein: CASSFGSDTGELFF.